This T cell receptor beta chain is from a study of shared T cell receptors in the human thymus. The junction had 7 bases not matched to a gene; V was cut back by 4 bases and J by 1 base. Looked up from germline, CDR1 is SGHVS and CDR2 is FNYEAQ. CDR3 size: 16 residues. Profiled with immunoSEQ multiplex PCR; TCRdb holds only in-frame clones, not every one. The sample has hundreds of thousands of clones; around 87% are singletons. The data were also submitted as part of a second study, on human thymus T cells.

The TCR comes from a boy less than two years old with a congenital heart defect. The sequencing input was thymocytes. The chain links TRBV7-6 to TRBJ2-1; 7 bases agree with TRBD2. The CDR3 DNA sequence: TGTGCCAGCAGCTCATGGGCGGGAGAATCCTACAATGAGCAGTTCTTC. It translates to CASSSWAGESYNEQFF.